This TCR beta chain was obtained from a study of T cell responses to AZD1222 COVID-19 vaccine. Study observations and caveats: Spike-specific TCR breadth and depth went up after people got two AZD1222 doses. Vaccine-associated CD4 TCRs ranged over spike, dominating at 160-218 and 743-854.

The data were produced by immunoSEQ multiplex PCR, yet TCRdb's version contains in-frame clones alone and is incomplete. The sample yields 140,000 to 150,000 clones, roughly 85% seen once. As for this clone: Its specificity is not known.

The germline gives CDR1 MNHEY, CDR2 SVGAGI. The V end lost 2 bases, the J end lost 5 bases, and 15 bases lay between the germline ends. The CDR3 spans 15 residues. The TCR sequence derives from an adult in good health. This material consisted of peripheral blood, taken on day 0 of AZD1222 vaccination. The rearrangement joins TRBV6-5 to TRBJ1-1; no reliable D call. CDR3 in amino acids: CASSYDTSVWTEAFF. In DNA form, the CDR3 reads TGTGCCAGCAGTTACGACACCTCTGTTTGGACTGAAGCTTTCTTT.